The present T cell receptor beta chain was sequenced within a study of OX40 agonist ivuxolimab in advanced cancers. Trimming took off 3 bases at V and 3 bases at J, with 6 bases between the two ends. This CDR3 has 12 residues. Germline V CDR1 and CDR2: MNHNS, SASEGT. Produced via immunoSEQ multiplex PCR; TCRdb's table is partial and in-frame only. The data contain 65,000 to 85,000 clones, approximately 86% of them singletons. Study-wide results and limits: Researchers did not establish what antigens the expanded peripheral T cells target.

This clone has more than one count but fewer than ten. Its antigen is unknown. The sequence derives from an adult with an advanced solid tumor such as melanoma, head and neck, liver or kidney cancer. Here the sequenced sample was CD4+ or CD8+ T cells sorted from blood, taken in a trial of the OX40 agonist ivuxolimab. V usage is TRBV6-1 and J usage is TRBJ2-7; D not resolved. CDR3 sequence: CASSDGIYEQYF. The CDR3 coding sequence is TGTGCCAGCAGTGACGGCATCTACGAGCAGTACTTC.